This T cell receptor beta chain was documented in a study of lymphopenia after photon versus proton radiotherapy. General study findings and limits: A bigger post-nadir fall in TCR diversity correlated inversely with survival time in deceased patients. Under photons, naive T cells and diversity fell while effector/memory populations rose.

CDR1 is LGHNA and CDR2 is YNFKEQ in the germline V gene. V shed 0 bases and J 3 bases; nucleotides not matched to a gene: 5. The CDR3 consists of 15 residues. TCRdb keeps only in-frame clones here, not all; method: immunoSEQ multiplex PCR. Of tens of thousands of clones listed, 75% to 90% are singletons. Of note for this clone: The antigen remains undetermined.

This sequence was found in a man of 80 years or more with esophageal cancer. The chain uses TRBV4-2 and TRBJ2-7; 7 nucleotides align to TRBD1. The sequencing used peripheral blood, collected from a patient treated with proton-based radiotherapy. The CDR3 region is CASSQDLGQSYEQYF. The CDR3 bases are TGTGCCAGCAGCCAAGATTTGGGACAGAGCTACGAGCAGTACTTC.